Listed below are T cell receptor beta chains from one sample, sequenced in a study of blood T cell repertoires in COVID-19. Produced via immunoSEQ multiplex PCR; TCRdb's table is partial and in-frame only. Counted here are about 300,000 clones, 83% occurring once; the ten biggest clones make up approximately 10%. Sequencing used peripheral blood. These receptors came from a woman in her forties or fifties who had recovered from COVID-19. CDR3s include the opening cysteine and the closing phenylalanine or tryptophan. The D gene is left open where the match is weak. Clone size is shown for a subset of rows, as once, few, many or a class of expanded clone.

CDR3aa: CASRDSGTSDPYEQYF; CDR3nt: TGTGCCAGCAGGGACTCCGGGACTAGCGACCCCTACGAGCAGTACTTC; j_gene: TRBJ2-7; v_gene: TRBV27; abundance: once; d_gene: TRBD2
CDR3aa: CASSLIGGGAPDTQYF; CDR3nt: TGTGCCAGCAGCTTAATTGGCGGGGGGGCCCCAGATACGCAGTATTTT; j_gene: TRBJ2-3; v_gene: TRBV7-3; abundance: once; d_gene: TRBD2
CDR3aa: CASSPGRRDGNQPQHF; CDR3nt: TGTGCCAGCAGTCCCGGTAGGAGGGATGGCAATCAGCCCCAGCATTTT; j_gene: TRBJ1-5; v_gene: TRBV7-8; abundance: many; d_gene: NA
CDR3aa: CASSKARQEDHYEQYF; CDR3nt: TGTGCCAGCAGCAAAGCACGACAGGAGGACCACTACGAGCAGTACTTC; j_gene: TRBJ2-7; v_gene: TRBV21-1; abundance: NA; d_gene: NA
CDR3aa: CATSREMGGQDGYTF; CDR3nt: TGTGCCACCAGCAGAGAAATGGGGGGACAGGATGGCTACACCTTC; j_gene: TRBJ1-2; v_gene: TRBV15; abundance: NA; d_gene: TRBD1
CDR3aa: CASSLFTGDINGYTF; CDR3nt: TGTGCCAGCAGTTTGTTCACAGGGGATATTAATGGCTACACCTTC; j_gene: TRBJ1-2; v_gene: TRBV6-2/TRBV6-3; abundance: NA; d_gene: TRBD1
CDR3aa: CAWSFSGGHPYQPQHF; CDR3nt: TGTGCCTGGAGTTTCTCCGGGGGGCACCCCTATCAGCCCCAGCATTTT; j_gene: TRBJ1-5; v_gene: TRBV30; abundance: NA; d_gene: NA
CDR3aa: CASSWREGGEQYF; CDR3nt: TGTGCCAGCAGTTGGAGGGAGGGAGGCGAGCAGTACTTC; j_gene: TRBJ2-7; v_gene: TRBV6-2/TRBV6-3; abundance: NA; d_gene: TRBD2
CDR3aa: CASSVGRSRAREKLFF; CDR3nt: TGTGCCAGCAGCGTAGGTCGGTCGAGGGCGCGTGAAAAACTGTTTTTT; j_gene: TRBJ1-4; v_gene: TRBV9; abundance: NA; d_gene: NA
CDR3aa: CASRDSGGSTDTQYF; CDR3nt: TGTGCCAGTAGAGATAGCGGGGGGAGCACAGATACGCAGTATTTT; j_gene: TRBJ2-3; v_gene: TRBV19; abundance: NA; d_gene: TRBD2
CDR3aa: CASSELRTGQSGANVLTF; CDR3nt: TGCGCCAGCAGTGAGCTCCGGACAGGGCAATCTGGGGCCAACGTCCTGACTTTC; j_gene: TRBJ2-6; v_gene: TRBV10-1; abundance: NA; d_gene: TRBD1
CDR3aa: CASSVGQGGSMGYTF; CDR3nt: TGTGCCAGCAGCGTAGGACAAGGGGGCTCTATGGGCTACACCTTC; j_gene: TRBJ1-2; v_gene: TRBV9; abundance: NA; d_gene: TRBD1
CDR3aa: CATSLTSGAPPDTQYF; CDR3nt: TGTGCCACCAGTTTGACTAGCGGGGCCCCCCCAGATACGCAGTATTTT; j_gene: TRBJ2-3; v_gene: TRBV24-1; abundance: once; d_gene: TRBD2
CDR3aa: CASSTGTANQPQHF; CDR3nt: TGTGCCAGCAGTACCGGGACAGCTAATCAGCCCCAGCATTTT; j_gene: TRBJ1-5; v_gene: TRBV27; abundance: NA; d_gene: TRBD1
CDR3aa: CASSLPGGNQPQHF; CDR3nt: TGTGCCAGCAGCTTACCAGGGGGCAATCAGCCCCAGCATTTT; j_gene: TRBJ1-5; v_gene: TRBV7-9; abundance: NA; d_gene: NA
CDR3aa: CAISESGTGSNNSPLHF; CDR3nt: TGTGCCATCAGTGAGTCCGGGACAGGAAGTAATAATTCACCCCTCCACTTT; j_gene: TRBJ1-6; v_gene: TRBV10-3; abundance: NA; d_gene: TRBD1
CDR3aa: CASRKDRNQPQHF; CDR3nt: TGTGCCAGCAGGAAGGACAGGAATCAGCCCCAGCATTTT; j_gene: TRBJ1-5; v_gene: TRBV2; abundance: NA; d_gene: TRBD1
CDR3aa: CASSYGWGASQPQHF; CDR3nt: TGTGCCAGCAGTTACGGATGGGGCGCTTCTCAGCCCCAGCATTTT; j_gene: TRBJ1-5; v_gene: TRBV6-2/TRBV6-3; abundance: NA; d_gene: NA
CDR3aa: CASGLPTGQGHLCSGNTIYF; CDR3nt: TGTGCTAGTGGTTTGCCAACGGGACAGGGTCACCTCTGTTCTGGAAACACCATATATTTT; j_gene: TRBJ1-3; v_gene: TRBV12-5; abundance: NA; d_gene: TRBD1
CDR3aa: CSVEQGGGGTEAFF; CDR3nt: TGCAGCGTTGAACAGGGTGGGGGAGGTACTGAAGCTTTCTTT; j_gene: TRBJ1-1; v_gene: TRBV29-1; abundance: NA; d_gene: NA
CDR3aa: CASTQRYGAYNEQFF; CDR3nt: TGTGCCAGCACCCAGAGGTACGGGGCCTACAATGAGCAGTTCTTC; j_gene: TRBJ2-1; v_gene: TRBV7-9; abundance: NA; d_gene: NA
CDR3aa: CASTGGGRGYEQYF; CDR3nt: TGTGCCAGCACCGGAGGTGGGAGGGGTTACGAGCAGTACTTC; j_gene: TRBJ2-7; v_gene: TRBV7-9; abundance: NA; d_gene: TRBD2
CDR3aa: CASSYSTVGTEAFF; CDR3nt: TGTGCCAGCAGTTACTCCACAGTTGGGACTGAAGCTTTCTTT; j_gene: TRBJ1-1; v_gene: TRBV6-5; abundance: NA; d_gene: NA
CDR3aa: CASTSSHQPQHF; CDR3nt: TGTGCCAGTACTTCGTCCCATCAGCCCCAGCATTTT; j_gene: TRBJ1-5; v_gene: TRBV28; abundance: NA; d_gene: NA
CDR3aa: CASSPLTYQETQYF; CDR3nt: TGTGCCAGCAGCCCCCTAACGTACCAAGAGACCCAGTACTTC; j_gene: TRBJ2-5; v_gene: TRBV7-2; abundance: NA; d_gene: NA
CDR3aa: CASSQDLSYEQYF; CDR3nt: TGCGCCAGCAGCCAAGATCTCTCCTACGAGCAGTACTTC; j_gene: TRBJ2-7; v_gene: TRBV4-3; abundance: NA; d_gene: NA
CDR3aa: CATSDFGTDTQYF; CDR3nt: TGTGCCACCAGTGATTTCGGGACAGATACGCAGTATTTT; j_gene: TRBJ2-3; v_gene: TRBV24-1; abundance: once; d_gene: NA
CDR3aa: CASSSARGAQETQYF; CDR3nt: TGTGCCAGCAGCTCGGCCCGGGGGGCCCAAGAGACCCAGTACTTC; j_gene: TRBJ2-5; v_gene: TRBV5-4; abundance: once; d_gene: NA
CDR3aa: CAWSQGVNYGYTF; CDR3nt: TGTGCCTGGAGTCAGGGGGTCAACTATGGCTACACCTTC; j_gene: TRBJ1-2; v_gene: TRBV30; abundance: few; d_gene: TRBD1
CDR3aa: CASSGAGTGYVGELFF; CDR3nt: TGTGCCAGCAGTGGGGCCGGGACAGGGTATGTCGGGGAGCTGTTTTTT; j_gene: TRBJ2-2; v_gene: TRBV28; abundance: NA; d_gene: TRBD1
CDR3aa: CASSPSSGVRTDTQYF; CDR3nt: TGTGCCAGCAGCCCTTCTAGCGGGGTACGCACAGATACGCAGTATTTT; j_gene: TRBJ2-3; v_gene: TRBV7-2; abundance: NA; d_gene: TRBD2
CDR3aa: CASSPTGITETQYF; CDR3nt: TGTGCCAGTAGTCCAACAGGAATCACGGAGACCCAGTACTTC; j_gene: TRBJ2-5; v_gene: TRBV19; abundance: once; d_gene: NA
CDR3aa: CASIATSGSSNEQFF; CDR3nt: TGTGCCAGCATCGCTACTAGCGGGAGTAGTAATGAGCAGTTCTTC; j_gene: TRBJ2-1; v_gene: TRBV27; abundance: NA; d_gene: TRBD2
CDR3aa: CASSESITSGSNEQFF; CDR3nt: TGCGCCAGCAGTGAGTCGATAACTAGCGGATCCAATGAGCAGTTCTTC; j_gene: TRBJ2-1; v_gene: TRBV10-1; abundance: NA; d_gene: TRBD2
CDR3aa: CASSESRDSYGYTF; CDR3nt: TGTGCCAGCAGTGAAAGCCGGGACAGCTATGGCTACACCTTC; j_gene: TRBJ1-2; v_gene: TRBV2; abundance: NA; d_gene: TRBD1
CDR3aa: CASRPQGGHGELFF; CDR3nt: TGTGCCAGCAGGCCTCAGGGGGGCCACGGGGAGCTGTTTTTT; j_gene: TRBJ2-2; v_gene: TRBV27; abundance: NA; d_gene: NA
CDR3aa: CASSASLGTGGNYGYTF; CDR3nt: TGTGCCAGCAGCGCCTCCCTAGGAACAGGGGGCAATTATGGCTACACCTTC; j_gene: TRBJ1-2; v_gene: TRBV27; abundance: few; d_gene: TRBD1
CDR3aa: CASAPEGVRGARETQYF; CDR3nt: TGCGCCAGCGCCCCGGAGGGAGTACGGGGGGCGCGGGAGACCCAGTACTTC; j_gene: TRBJ2-5; v_gene: TRBV10-2; abundance: NA; d_gene: NA
CDR3aa: CASSPGLAGGYEQFF; CDR3nt: TGTGCCAGCAGCCCGGGACTAGCGGGAGGCTATGAGCAGTTCTTC; j_gene: TRBJ2-1; v_gene: TRBV7-2; abundance: NA; d_gene: TRBD2
CDR3aa: CASSQSVGGETQYF; CDR3nt: TGTGCCAGCAGCCAGTCCGTCGGCGGAGAGACCCAGTACTTC; j_gene: TRBJ2-5; v_gene: TRBV4-2; abundance: NA; d_gene: NA
CDR3aa: CASTHLRDRGRYEQYF; CDR3nt: TGTGCCAGCACCCACCTCAGGGACAGGGGGAGATACGAGCAGTACTTC; j_gene: TRBJ2-7; v_gene: TRBV11-2; abundance: NA; d_gene: TRBD1
CDR3aa: CATSRAGSWEKLFF; CDR3nt: TGTGCCACCAGCAGAGCAGGGTCGTGGGAAAAACTGTTTTTT; j_gene: TRBJ1-4; v_gene: TRBV15; abundance: NA; d_gene: NA
CDR3aa: CASSVVATDTQYF; CDR3nt: TGTGCCAGCAGCGTAGTAGCGACAGATACGCAGTATTTT; j_gene: TRBJ2-3; v_gene: TRBV9; abundance: NA; d_gene: NA
CDR3aa: CASSSGTGTSGELFF; CDR3nt: TGCGCCAGCAGCTCCGGGACAGGGACGTCCGGGGAGCTGTTTTTT; j_gene: TRBJ2-2; v_gene: TRBV5-1; abundance: NA; d_gene: TRBD1
CDR3aa: CAWSSFVAVSAQNRSTYSPNTQYF; CDR3nt: TGTGCCTGGAGCTCCTTTGTGGCAGTTTCGGCCCAAAACCGTAGCACCTATAGTCCGAATACGCAGTATTTT; j_gene: TRBJ2-3; v_gene: TRBV30; abundance: NA; d_gene: NA
CDR3aa: CAITPTGGAGRGEQFF; CDR3nt: TGTGCCATCACTCCGACAGGGGGTGCCGGGAGAGGTGAGCAGTTCTTC; j_gene: TRBJ2-1; v_gene: TRBV10-3; abundance: NA; d_gene: TRBD1
CDR3aa: CSVVPRANYGYTF; CDR3nt: TGCAGCGTTGTTCCCAGGGCTAACTATGGCTACACCTTC; j_gene: TRBJ1-2; v_gene: TRBV29-1; abundance: NA; d_gene: NA
CDR3aa: CASAAQVNTEAFF; CDR3nt: TGTGCCAGCGCTGCACAGGTGAACACTGAAGCTTTCTTT; j_gene: TRBJ1-1; v_gene: TRBV6-4; abundance: NA; d_gene: NA
CDR3aa: CASSSRLAGGPDTQYF; CDR3nt: TGTGCCAGCAGCTCTCGACTAGCGGGGGGCCCAGATACGCAGTATTTT; j_gene: TRBJ2-3; v_gene: TRBV11-2; abundance: NA; d_gene: TRBD2
CDR3aa: CASSPRQGSPHEQYF; CDR3nt: TGTGCCAGCAGTCCTCGACAGGGATCCCCCCACGAGCAGTACTTC; j_gene: TRBJ2-7; v_gene: TRBV6-5; abundance: NA; d_gene: TRBD1
CDR3aa: CASSEVGTDTQYF; CDR3nt: TGTGCCAGCAGTGAAGTCGGCACAGATACGCAGTATTTT; j_gene: TRBJ2-3; v_gene: TRBV6-1; abundance: NA; d_gene: NA